A selection of T cell receptor beta chains follows, all from one sample in a study of shared clonotypes between healthy human individuals. Produced via immunoSEQ multiplex PCR; TCRdb's table is partial and in-frame only. The repertoire includes 110,000 or so clones, about two thirds of them detected once, and 20% to 25% sits in the top ten. The material sequenced was memory CD8+ T cells sorted from blood. The receptors here all came from a woman between 25 and 40 years old in good health. Both conserved end residues are part of each CDR3. D genes are given only for firm matches. Part of the rows lack a size; the others show once, few, many or a class for expanded clones.

cdr3_nt,cdr3_aa,j_call,clone_size,v_call,d_call
TGTGCCAGCAGCGGGGCGGGAGGTCCCGTTGTCTACGAGCAGTACTTC,CASSGAGGPVVYEQYF,TRBJ2-7,-,TRBV5-4,TRBD2
TGTGCCAGCAGTGATTCAGGGGCCGGTGAAAAACTGTTTTTT,CASSDSGAGEKLFF,TRBJ1-4,-,TRBV25-1,-
TGCGCCAGCAGCCCGACAGTGAACACTGAAGCTTTCTTT,CASSPTVNTEAFF,TRBJ1-1,-,TRBV4-1,-
TGTGCCAGCACCCCGACTAGCGGGAACTACGAGCAGTACTTC,CASTPTSGNYEQYF,TRBJ2-7,-,TRBV6-5,TRBD2
TGTGCCAGCTCGGAGGCCCCAGGACCTGACTCTGGAAACACCATATATTTT,CASSEAPGPDSGNTIYF,TRBJ1-3,-,TRBV25-1,-
TGTGCCAGCAGTTTACGAGCCCTCTACAATGAGCAGTTCTTC,CASSLRALYNEQFF,TRBJ2-1,-,TRBV27,-
TGTGCCAGCAGCTTAGCCCAGGGGTTCTATGGCTACACCTTC,CASSLAQGFYGYTF,TRBJ1-2,-,TRBV7-9,-
TGTGCCTGGTGGAAGAGAAATCAGCCCCAGCATTTT,CAWWKRNQPQHF,TRBJ1-5,few,TRBV30,-
TGTGCCAGCAGTACCCGACGGACAGGGCGGAACGAGCAGTACTTC,CASSTRRTGRNEQYF,TRBJ2-7,-,TRBV7-9,TRBD1
TGCAGCGTCGGTACTACTAGCGGGAGCACCGAGCAGTACTTC,CSVGTTSGSTEQYF,TRBJ2-7,-,TRBV29-1,TRBD2
TGTGCCACCCAGGGGGGCGAATCCTACGAGCAGTACTTC,CATQGGESYEQYF,TRBJ2-7,-,TRBV14,-
TGCGCCAGCAGTACTAGCTACGAGCAGTACTTC,CASSTSYEQYF,TRBJ2-7,-,TRBV5-1,-
TGTGCCAGTAGTACTGAAGAGACCCAGTACTTC,CASSTEETQYF,TRBJ2-5,few,TRBV19,-
TGCGCCAGCAGCCAAGACAGGGATACCCGAGAGAAAGAGACCCAGTACTTC,CASSQDRDTREKETQYF,TRBJ2-5,-,TRBV4-1,-
TGTGCCAGCAGCTTGGGCCCCGCGCGGTATTTT,CASSLGPARYF,TRBJ1-3,few,TRBV7-2,-
TGTGCCAGCAGCCCCACTAGCGGGAGTCTCAATGAGCAGTTCTTC,CASSPTSGSLNEQFF,TRBJ2-1,-,TRBV6-4,TRBD2
TGTGCCACCACTTCCGATTTTAATAGCAATCAGCCCCAGCATTTT,CATTSDFNSNQPQHF,TRBJ1-5,-,TRBV10-3,-
TGTGCCAGCAGTTGGGGGACTAGCGGGAGTTTTGACAATGAGCAGTTCTTC,CASSWGTSGSFDNEQFF,TRBJ2-1,-,TRBV27,TRBD2
TGTGCCAGCAGTGGCCCCTCGGACGAGCAGTACTTC,CASSGPSDEQYF,TRBJ2-7,many,TRBV25-1,-
TGTGCCAGCACTATCGGGACACGCAAATTTGAAGCTTTCTTT,CASTIGTRKFEAFF,TRBJ1-1,-,TRBV2,-
TGTGCCAGCAGTCCACAATGGGGCTCCGAGCAGTACTTC,CASSPQWGSEQYF,TRBJ2-7,-,TRBV6-5,-
TGTGCCAGTAGTACGACCCCCAGACAGGGGGCGTACACTGAAGCTTTCTTT,CASSTTPRQGAYTEAFF,TRBJ1-1,-,TRBV19,TRBD1
TGTGCCAGCAGCGGGGCTAGCGGCTTCACAGATACGCAGTATTTT,CASSGASGFTDTQYF,TRBJ2-3,-,TRBV9,TRBD2
TGTGCCAGCAGTGAATCTGATTGGGACGGTCAATATGGCTACACCTTC,CASSESDWDGQYGYTF,TRBJ1-2,-,TRBV25-1,-
TGTGCCATACAGACGACAGGGATCACGCACGAGCAGTACTTC,CAIQTTGITHEQYF,TRBJ2-7,-,TRBV6-1,TRBD1
TGTGCCAGCACCGGGAGGTTTGACGCCAGCGGTACACCCCTCCACTTT,CASTGRFDASGTPLHF,TRBJ1-6,-,TRBV28,-
TGTGCCAGCAGCTCCGTTCCCGGACAGGGCACAGATACGCAGTATTTT,CASSSVPGQGTDTQYF,TRBJ2-3,few,TRBV28,TRBD1
TGTGCCATCAGTGACCACACCGGGACAGAAGACTATGGCTACACCTTC,CAISDHTGTEDYGYTF,TRBJ1-2,-,TRBV10-3,TRBD1